This T cell receptor beta chain was captured by sequencing in a study of cytomegalovirus exposure and HLA in healthy donors. Sequenced by immunoSEQ multiplex PCR; TCRdb stores in-frame clones only, minus some. In the table there are roughly 90,000 clones, around 84% of which are singletons. This CDR3 has 15 amino acids. CDR1 is MNHEY, CDR2 SMNVEV, per germline (reference sequence). V was shortened by 5 bases and J by 4 bases, with 14 bases between the two germline ends. Concerning this clone: The target antigen is unknown.

The study's findings and limits: In vitro testing confirmed a few CMV-associated chains as specific for CMV antigens. Rarity held for most TCR sequences, but there were some public TCRs that occurred in many donors. The study listed approximately 170 cytomegalovirus-associated TCR beta chains.

This receptor was obtained from a man younger than 35 in good health and CMV-seropositive. The chain has TRBV27 and TRBJ1-4, with D tentatively TRBD1 (5 bases). Sequencing was carried out using PBMCs. DNA of the CDR3: TGTGCCAGCAGTCCACCGGGACTGATTAATGAAAAACTGTTTTTT. The encoded protein is CASSPPGLINEKLFF.